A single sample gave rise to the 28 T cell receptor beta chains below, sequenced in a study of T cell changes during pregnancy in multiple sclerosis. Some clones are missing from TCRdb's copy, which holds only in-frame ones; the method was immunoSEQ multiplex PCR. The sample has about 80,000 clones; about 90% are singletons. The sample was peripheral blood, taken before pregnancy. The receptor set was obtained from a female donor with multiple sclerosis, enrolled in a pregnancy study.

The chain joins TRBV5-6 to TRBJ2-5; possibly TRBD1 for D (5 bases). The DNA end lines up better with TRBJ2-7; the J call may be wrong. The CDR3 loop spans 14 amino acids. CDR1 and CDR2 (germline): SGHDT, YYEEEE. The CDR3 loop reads CASSFGTGTYEQYF. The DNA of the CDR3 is TGTGCCAGCAGCTTCGGAACAGGAACCTACGAGCAGTACTTC.

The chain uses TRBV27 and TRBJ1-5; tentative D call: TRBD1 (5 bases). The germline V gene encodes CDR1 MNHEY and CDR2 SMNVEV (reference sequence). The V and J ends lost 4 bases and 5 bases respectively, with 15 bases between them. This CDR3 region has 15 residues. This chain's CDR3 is CASSSVAGNHQPQHF. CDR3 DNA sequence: TGTGCCAGCAGTTCAGTGGCAGGGAATCATCAGCCCCAGCATTTT.

CDR3 loop: CATSKKDSNEKLFF. The CDR3 DNA is TGTGCAACATCCAAGAAGGACAGCAATGAAAAACTGTTTTTT. The V and J genes are TRBV30 and TRBJ1-4; TRBD1 is a possible D gene (6 bases). The length of the CDR3 is 14 residues. Germline V lookup: CDR1 GTSNPN, CDR2 SVGIG (reference sequence). The full variable domain, rest sourced from reference TRBV30 and TRBJ1-4, is SQTIHQWPATLVQPVGSPLSLECTVEGTSNPNLYWYRQAAGRGLQLLFYSVGIGQISSEVPQNLSASRPQDRQFILSSKKLLLSDSGFYLCATSKKDSNEKLFFGSGTQLSVL.

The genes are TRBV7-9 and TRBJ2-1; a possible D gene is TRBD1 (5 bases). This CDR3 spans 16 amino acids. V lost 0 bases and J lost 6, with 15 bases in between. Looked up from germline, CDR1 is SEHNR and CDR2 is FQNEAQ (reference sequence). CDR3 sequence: CASSLARWGYSNEQFF. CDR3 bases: TGTGCCAGCAGCTTAGCGCGCTGGGGCTACAGCAATGAGCAGTTCTTC.

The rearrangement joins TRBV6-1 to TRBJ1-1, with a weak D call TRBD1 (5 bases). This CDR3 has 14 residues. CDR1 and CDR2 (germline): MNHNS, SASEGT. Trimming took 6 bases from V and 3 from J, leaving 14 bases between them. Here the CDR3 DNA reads TGTGCCAGCAGCGAGGGACTCTGGGACACTGAAGCTTTCTTT. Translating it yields CASSEGLWDTEAFF.

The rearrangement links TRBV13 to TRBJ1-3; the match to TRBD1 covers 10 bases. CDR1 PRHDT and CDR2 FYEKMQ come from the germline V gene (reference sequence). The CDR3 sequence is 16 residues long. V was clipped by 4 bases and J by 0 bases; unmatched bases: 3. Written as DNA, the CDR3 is TGTGCCAGCAGCTCCGGACAGGGGGTCTCTGGAAACACCATATATTTT. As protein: CASSSGQGVSGNTIYF.

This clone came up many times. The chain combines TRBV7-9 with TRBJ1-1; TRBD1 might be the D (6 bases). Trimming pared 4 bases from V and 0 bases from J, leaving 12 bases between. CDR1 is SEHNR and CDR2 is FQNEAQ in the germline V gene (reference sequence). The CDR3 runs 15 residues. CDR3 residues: CASSSGPGVNTEAFF. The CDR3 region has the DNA TGTGCCAGCAGCTCAGGACCAGGGGTGAACACTGAAGCTTTCTTT.

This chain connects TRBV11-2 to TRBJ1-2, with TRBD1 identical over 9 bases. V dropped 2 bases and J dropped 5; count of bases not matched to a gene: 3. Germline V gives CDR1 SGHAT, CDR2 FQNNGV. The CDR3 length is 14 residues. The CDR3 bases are TGTGCCAGCAGCTTATTAGGGACAGGGTATGGCTACACCTTC. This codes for CASSLLGTGYGYTF.

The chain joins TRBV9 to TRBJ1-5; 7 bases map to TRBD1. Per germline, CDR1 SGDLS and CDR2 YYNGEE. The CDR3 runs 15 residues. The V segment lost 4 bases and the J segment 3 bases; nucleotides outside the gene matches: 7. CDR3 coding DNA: TGTGCCAGCAGCCCCTGGGACAGCACCAATCAGCCCCAGCATTTT. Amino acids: CASSPWDSTNQPQHF.

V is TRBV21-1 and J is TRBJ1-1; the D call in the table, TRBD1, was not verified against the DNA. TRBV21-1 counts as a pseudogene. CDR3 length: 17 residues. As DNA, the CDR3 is TGTGCCAGCAGCAAGGCCCGACAGGGGGCCCGGAACACTGAAGCTTTCTTT. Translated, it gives CASSKARQGARNTEAFF.

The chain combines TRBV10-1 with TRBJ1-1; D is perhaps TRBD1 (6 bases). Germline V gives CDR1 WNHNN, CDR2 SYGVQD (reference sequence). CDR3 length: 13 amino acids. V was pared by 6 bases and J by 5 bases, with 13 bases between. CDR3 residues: CASSGQSETEAFF. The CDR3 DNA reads TGCGCCAGCAGCGGACAGAGCGAAACTGAAGCTTTCTTT.

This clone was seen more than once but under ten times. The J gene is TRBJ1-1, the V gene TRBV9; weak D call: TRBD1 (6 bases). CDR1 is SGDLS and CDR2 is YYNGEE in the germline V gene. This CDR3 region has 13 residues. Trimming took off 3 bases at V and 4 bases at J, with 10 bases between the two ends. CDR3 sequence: CASSDSGVTEAFF. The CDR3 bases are TGTGCCAGCAGCGACTCAGGGGTCACTGAAGCTTTCTTT.

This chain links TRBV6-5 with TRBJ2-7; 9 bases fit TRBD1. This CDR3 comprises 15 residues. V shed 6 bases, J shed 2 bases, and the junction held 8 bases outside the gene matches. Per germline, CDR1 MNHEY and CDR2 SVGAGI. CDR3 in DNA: TGTGCCAGCAGCCATGGACAGGGGTCGGCCTACGAGCAGTACTTC. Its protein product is CASSHGQGSAYEQYF.

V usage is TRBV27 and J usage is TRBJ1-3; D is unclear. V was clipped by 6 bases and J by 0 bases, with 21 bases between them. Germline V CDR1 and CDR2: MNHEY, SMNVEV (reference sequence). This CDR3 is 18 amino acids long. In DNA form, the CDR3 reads TGTGCCAGCAGCCTTCTCCCCTTTGGACTGAGCTCTGGAAACACCATATATTTT. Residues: CASSLLPFGLSSGNTIYF.

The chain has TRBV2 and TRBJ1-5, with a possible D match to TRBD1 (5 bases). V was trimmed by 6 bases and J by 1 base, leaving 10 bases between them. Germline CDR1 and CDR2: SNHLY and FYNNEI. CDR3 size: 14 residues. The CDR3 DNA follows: TGTGCCAGCAGAGCCTGGACAAGCAATCAGCCCCAGCATTTT. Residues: CASRAWTSNQPQHF.

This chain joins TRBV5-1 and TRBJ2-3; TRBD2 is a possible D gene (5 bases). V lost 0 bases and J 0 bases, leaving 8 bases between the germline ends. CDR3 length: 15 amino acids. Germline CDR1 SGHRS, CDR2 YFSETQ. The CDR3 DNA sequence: TGCGCCAGCAGCTTGGATACGGGGAGCACAGATACGCAGTATTTT. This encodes CASSLDTGSTDTQYF.

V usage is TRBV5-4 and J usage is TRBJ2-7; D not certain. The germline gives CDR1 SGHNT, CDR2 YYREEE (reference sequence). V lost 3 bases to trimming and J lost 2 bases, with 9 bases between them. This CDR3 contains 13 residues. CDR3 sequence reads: CASSSESPYEQYF. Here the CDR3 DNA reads TGTGCCAGCAGCTCCGAGAGTCCCTACGAGCAGTACTTC.

CDR3 DNA: TGTGCCAGCAGACCGGACGGGATCTCCTACGAGCAGTACTTC. Its protein product is CASRPDGISYEQYF. The V gene is TRBV6-5, the J gene TRBJ2-7, with D tentatively TRBD2 (5 bases). The V end lost 6 bases, the J end lost 0 bases, and 12 bases lay between the germline ends. The CDR3 loop spans 14 amino acids. Germline V gene lookup returns CDR1 MNHEY and CDR2 SVGAGI.

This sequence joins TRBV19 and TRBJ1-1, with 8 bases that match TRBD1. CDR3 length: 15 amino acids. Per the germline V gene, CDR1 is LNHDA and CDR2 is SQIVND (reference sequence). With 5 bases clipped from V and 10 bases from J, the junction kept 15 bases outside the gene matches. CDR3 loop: CASSAPPGQVPGAFF. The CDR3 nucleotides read TGTGCCAGTAGTGCCCCCCCGGGACAGGTTCCTGGAGCTTTCTTT.

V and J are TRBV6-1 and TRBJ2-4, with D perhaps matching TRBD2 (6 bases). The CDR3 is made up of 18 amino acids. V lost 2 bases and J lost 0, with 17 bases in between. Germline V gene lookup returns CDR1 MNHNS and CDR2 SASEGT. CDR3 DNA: TGTGCCAGCAGTGAATGGGGACTCCCGACCGTAGCCAAAAACATTCAGTACTTC. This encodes CASSEWGLPTVAKNIQYF.

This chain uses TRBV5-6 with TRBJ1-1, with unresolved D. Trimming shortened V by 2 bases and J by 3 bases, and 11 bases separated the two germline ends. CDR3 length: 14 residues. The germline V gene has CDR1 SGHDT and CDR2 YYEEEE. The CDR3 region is CASSFTAGYTEAFF. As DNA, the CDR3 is TGTGCCAGCAGCTTTACCGCGGGGTACACTGAAGCTTTCTTT.

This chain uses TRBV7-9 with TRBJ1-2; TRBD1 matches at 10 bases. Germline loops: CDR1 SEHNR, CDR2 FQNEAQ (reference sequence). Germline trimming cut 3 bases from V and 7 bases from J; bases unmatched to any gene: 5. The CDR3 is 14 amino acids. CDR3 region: CASSLGQGIPGYTF. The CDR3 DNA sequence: TGTGCCAGCAGCTTGGGACAGGGGATCCCTGGCTACACCTTC.

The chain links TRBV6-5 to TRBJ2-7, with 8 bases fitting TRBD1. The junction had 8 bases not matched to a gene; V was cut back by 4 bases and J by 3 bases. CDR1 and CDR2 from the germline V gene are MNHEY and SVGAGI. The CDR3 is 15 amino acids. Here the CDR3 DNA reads TGTGCCAGCAGTTCAGCCGGGACAGGTTACTACGAGCAGTACTTC. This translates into CASSSAGTGYYEQYF.

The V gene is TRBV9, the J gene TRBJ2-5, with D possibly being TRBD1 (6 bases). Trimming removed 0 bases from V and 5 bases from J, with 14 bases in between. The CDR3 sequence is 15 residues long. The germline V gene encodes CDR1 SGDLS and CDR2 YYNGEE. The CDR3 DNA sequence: TGTGCCAGCAGCGTAGAAACAGGGCAAACTGAGACCCAGTACTTC. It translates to CASSVETGQTETQYF.

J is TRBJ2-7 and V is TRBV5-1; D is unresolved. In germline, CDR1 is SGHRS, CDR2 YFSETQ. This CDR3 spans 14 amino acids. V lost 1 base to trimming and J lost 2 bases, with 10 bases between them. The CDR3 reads CASSLKTATYEQYF. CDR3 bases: TGCGCCAGCAGCTTGAAAACAGCTACCTACGAGCAGTACTTC.

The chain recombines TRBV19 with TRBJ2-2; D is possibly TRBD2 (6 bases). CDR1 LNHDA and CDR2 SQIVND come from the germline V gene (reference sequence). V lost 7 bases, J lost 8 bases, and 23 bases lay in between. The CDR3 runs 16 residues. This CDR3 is CASTTKMNLAFGELFF. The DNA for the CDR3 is TGTGCCAGTACCACAAAAATGAACCTAGCGTTTGGGGAGCTGTTTTTT.

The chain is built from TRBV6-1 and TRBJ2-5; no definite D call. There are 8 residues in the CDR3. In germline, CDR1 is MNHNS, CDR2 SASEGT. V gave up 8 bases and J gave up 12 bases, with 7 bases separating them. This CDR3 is CASPLEYF. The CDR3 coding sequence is TGTGCCAGCCCCCTTGAGTACTTC.

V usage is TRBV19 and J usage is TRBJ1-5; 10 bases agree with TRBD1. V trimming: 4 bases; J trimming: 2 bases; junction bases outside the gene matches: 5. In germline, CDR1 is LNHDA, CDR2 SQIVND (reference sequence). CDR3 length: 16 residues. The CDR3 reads CASSTGQGIGNQPQHF. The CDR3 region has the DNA TGTGCCAGTAGTACGGGACAGGGGATTGGCAATCAGCCCCAGCATTTT.